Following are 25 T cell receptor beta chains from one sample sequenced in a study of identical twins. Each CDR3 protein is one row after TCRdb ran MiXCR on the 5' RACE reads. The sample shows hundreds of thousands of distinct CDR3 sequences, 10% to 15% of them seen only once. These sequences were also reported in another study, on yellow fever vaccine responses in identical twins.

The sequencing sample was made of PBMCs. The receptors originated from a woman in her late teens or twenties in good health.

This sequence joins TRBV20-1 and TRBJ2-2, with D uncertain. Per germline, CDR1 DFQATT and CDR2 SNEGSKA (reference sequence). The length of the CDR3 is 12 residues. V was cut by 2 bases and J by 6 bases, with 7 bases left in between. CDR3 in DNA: TGCAGTGCTAGACCCCCGTCCGGGGAGCTGTTTTTT. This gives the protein CSARPPSGELFF.

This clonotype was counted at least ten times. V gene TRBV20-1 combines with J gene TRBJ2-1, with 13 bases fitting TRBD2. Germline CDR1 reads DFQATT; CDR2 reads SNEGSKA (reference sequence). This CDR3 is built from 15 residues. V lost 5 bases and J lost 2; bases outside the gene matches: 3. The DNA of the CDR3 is TGCAGTGCTTATACTAGCGGGAGGGCCTACAATGAGCAGTTCTTC. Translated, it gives CSAYTSGRAYNEQFF.

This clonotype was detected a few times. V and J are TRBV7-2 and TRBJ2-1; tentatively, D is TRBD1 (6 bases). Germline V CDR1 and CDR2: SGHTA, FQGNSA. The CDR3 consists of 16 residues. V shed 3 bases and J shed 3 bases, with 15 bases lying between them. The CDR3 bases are TGTGCCAGCAGCTTTTTCCCGGACAGACTCTACAATGAGCAGTTCTTC. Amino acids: CASSFFPDRLYNEQFF.

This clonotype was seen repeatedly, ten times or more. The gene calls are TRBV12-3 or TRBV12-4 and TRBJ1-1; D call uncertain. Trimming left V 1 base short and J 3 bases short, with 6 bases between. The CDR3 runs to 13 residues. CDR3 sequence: CASSLGTYTEAFF. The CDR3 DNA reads TGTGCCAGCAGTTTAGGCACTTACACTGAAGCTTTCTTT.

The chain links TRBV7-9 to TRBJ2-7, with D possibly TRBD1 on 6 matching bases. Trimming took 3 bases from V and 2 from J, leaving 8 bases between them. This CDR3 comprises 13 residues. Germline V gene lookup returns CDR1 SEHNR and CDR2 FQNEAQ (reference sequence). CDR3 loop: CASSLQGTYEQYV. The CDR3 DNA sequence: TGTGCCAGCAGCTTGCAGGGGACCTACGAGCAGTACGTC.

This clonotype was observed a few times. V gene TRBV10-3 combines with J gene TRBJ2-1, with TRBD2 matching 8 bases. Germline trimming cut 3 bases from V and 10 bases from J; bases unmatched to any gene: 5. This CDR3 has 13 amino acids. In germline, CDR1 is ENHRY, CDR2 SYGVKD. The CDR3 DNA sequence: TGTGCCATCAGTGAAGGGTTAGCGGGGGAGCAGTTCTTC. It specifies CAISEGLAGEQFF.

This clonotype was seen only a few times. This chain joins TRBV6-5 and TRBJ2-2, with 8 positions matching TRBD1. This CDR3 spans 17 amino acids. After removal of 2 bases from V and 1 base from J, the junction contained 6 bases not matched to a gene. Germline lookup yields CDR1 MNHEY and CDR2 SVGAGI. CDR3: CASSYPTDRVNTGELFF. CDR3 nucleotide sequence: TGTGCCAGCAGTTACCCCACGGACAGGGTGAACACCGGGGAGCTGTTTTTT.

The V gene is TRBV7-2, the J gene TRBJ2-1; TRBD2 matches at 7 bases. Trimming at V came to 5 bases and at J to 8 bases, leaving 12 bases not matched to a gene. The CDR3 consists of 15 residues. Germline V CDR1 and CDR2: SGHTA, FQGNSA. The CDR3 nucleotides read TGTGCCAGCAGCCTCGGGGGGAGGGCCTGGTATGAGCAGTTCTTC. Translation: CASSLGGRAWYEQFF. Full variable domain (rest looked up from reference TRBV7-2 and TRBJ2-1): GAGVSQSPSNKVTEKGKDVELRCDPISGHTALYWYRQSLGQGLEFLIYFQGNSAPDKSGLPSDRFSAERTGGSVSTLTIQRTQQEDSAVYLCASSLGGRAWYEQFFGPGTRLTVL.

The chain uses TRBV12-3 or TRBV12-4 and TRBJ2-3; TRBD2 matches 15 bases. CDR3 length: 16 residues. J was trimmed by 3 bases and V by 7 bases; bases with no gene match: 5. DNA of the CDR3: TGTGCCAGCAACCCGGGACTAGCGGGAGGTACAGATACGCAGTATTTT. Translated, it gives CASNPGLAGGTDTQYF.

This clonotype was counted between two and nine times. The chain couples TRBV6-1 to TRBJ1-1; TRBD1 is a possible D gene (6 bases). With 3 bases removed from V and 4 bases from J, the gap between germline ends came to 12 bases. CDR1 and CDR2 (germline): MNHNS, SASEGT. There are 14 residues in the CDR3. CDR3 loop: CASSDHPGATEAFF. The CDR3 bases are TGTGCCAGCAGTGATCACCCAGGGGCCACTGAAGCTTTCTTT.

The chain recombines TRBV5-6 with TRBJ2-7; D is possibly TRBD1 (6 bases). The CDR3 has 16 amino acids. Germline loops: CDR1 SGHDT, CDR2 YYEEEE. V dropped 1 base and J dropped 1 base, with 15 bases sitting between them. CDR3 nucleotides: TGTGCCAGCAGCTTGTGGGGGACACGAATTTCCTACGAGCAGTACGTC. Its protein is CASSLWGTRISYEQYV.

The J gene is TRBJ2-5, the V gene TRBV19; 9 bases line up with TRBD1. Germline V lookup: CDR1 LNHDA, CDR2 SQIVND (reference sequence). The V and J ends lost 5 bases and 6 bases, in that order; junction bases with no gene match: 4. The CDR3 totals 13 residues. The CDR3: CASSPGQGQTQYF. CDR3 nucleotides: TGTGCCAGTAGTCCGGGACAGGGTCAGACCCAGTACTTC.

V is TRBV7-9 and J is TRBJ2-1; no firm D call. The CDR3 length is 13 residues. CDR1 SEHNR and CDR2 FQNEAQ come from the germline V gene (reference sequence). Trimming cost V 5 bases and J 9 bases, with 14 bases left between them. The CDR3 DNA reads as TGTGCCAGCAGCATTCTTAGTGAGAGTGAGCAGTTCTTC. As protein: CASSILSESEQFF.

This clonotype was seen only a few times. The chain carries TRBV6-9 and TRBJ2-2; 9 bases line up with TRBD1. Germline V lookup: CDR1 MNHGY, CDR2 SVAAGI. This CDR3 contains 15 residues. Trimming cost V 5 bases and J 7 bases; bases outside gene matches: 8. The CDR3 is CASSRQGVGVGELFF. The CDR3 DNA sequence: TGTGCCAGCAGTCGACAGGGGGTGGGGGTCGGGGAGCTGTTTTTT.

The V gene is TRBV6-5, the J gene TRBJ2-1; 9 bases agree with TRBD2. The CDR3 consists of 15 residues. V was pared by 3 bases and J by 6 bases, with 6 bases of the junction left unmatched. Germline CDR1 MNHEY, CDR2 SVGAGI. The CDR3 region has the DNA TGTGCCAGCAGTTATAGCGGGGGACGGGGCAATGAGCAGTTCTTC. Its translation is CASSYSGGRGNEQFF.

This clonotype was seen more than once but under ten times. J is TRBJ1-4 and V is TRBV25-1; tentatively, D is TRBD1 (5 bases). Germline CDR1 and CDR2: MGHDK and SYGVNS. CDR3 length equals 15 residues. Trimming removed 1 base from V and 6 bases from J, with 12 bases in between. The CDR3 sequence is CASSESGTRDEKLFF. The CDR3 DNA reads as TGTGCCAGCAGTGAATCGGGGACCCGGGATGAAAAACTGTTTTTT.

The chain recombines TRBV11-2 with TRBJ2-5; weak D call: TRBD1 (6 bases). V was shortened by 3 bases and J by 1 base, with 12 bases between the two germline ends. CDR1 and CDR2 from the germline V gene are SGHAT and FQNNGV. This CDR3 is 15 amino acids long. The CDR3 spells CASSFLQGFQETQYF. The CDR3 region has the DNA TGTGCCAGCAGCTTCTTACAGGGTTTCCAAGAGACCCAGTACTTC.

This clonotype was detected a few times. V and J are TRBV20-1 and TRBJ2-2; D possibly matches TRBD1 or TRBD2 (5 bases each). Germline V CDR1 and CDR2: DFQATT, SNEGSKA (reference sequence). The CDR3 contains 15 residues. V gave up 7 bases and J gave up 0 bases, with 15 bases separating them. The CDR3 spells CSVPGPEPNTGELFF. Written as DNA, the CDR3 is TGCAGTGTCCCGGGACCTGAACCGAACACCGGGGAGCTGTTTTTT.

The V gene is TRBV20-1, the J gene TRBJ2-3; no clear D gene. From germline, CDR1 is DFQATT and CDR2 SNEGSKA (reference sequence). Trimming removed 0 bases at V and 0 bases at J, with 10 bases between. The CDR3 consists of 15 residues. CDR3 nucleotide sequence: TGCAGTGCTAGAGATTGGTCAGCTAGCACAGATACGCAGTATTTT. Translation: CSARDWSASTDTQYF.

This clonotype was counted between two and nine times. CDR3 sequence (DNA): TGTGCCACCAGCCGCCAAGGGACAGGGGGCACAGATACGCAGTATTTT. It encodes CATSRQGTGGTDTQYF. This sequence joins TRBV15 and TRBJ2-3; 10 bases are a match to TRBD1. The J segment lost 1 base and the V segment lost 5 bases, leaving 6 bases of the junction unmatched. Germline loops: CDR1 LNHNV, CDR2 YYDKDF (reference sequence). The CDR3 has 16 residues.

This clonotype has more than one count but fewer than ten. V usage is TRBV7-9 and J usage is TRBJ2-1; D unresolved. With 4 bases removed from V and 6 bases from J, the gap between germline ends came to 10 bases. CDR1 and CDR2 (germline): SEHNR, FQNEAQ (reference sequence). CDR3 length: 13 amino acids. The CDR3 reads CASSSAPVNEQFF. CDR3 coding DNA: TGTGCCAGCAGCTCCGCACCCGTCAATGAGCAGTTCTTC.

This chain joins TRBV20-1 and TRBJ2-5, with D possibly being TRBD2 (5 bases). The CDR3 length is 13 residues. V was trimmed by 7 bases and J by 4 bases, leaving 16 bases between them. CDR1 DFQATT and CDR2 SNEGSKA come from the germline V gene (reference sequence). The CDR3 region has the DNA TGCAGTGTCCCTTTTCTAGCTGGAGAGACCCAGTACTTC. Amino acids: CSVPFLAGETQYF.

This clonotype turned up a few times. CDR3 region: CATSRFLGSRTGYTEAFF. The CDR3 DNA follows: TGTGCCACCAGCAGATTTCTAGGGTCCCGGACAGGGTACACTGAAGCTTTCTTT. The chain links TRBV15 to TRBJ1-1; 8 bases line up with TRBD1. The CDR3 is 18 residues long. CDR1 LNHNV and CDR2 YYDKDF come from the germline V gene (reference sequence). J gave up 3 bases and V 2 bases, and 14 bases lay outside the gene matches.

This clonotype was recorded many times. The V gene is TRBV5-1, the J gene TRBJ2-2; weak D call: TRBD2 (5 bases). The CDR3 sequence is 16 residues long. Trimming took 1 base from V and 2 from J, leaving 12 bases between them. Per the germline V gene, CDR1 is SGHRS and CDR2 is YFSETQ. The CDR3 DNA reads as TGCGCCAGCAGCTTGTACCGGGAAGTTAACACCGGGGAGCTGTTTTTT. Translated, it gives CASSLYREVNTGELFF.

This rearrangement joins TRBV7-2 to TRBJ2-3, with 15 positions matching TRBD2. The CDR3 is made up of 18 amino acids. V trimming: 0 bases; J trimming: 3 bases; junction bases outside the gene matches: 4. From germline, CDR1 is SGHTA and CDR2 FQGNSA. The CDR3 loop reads CASSLARTSGGVTDTQYF. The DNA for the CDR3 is TGTGCCAGCAGCTTAGCTCGGACTAGCGGGGGGGTGACAGATACGCAGTATTTT.